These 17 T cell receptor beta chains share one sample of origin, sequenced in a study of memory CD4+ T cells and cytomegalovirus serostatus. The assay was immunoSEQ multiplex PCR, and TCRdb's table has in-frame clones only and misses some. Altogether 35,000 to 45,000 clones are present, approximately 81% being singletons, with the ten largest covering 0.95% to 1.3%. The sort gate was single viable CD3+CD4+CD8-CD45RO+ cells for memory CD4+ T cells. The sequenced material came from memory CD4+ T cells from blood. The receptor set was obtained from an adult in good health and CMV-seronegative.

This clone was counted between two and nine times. The CDR3 nucleotides read TGTGCCAGCAGCTTAGGCGTCCACGCCGCCTTCTACACCTTC. This encodes CASSLGVHAAFYTF. The chain recombines TRBV7-2 with TRBJ1-2; no reliable D call. The CDR3 covers 14 residues. The V gene's germline CDR1 is SGHTA and CDR2 FQGNSA. V lost 1 base and J lost 10, with 16 bases in between.

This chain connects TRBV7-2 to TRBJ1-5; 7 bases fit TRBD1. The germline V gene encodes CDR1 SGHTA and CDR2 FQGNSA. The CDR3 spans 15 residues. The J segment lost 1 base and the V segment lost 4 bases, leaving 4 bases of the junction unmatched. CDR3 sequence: CASSWDSLSNQPQHF. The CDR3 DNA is TGTGCCAGCAGCTGGGACAGTCTCAGCAATCAGCCCCAGCATTTT.

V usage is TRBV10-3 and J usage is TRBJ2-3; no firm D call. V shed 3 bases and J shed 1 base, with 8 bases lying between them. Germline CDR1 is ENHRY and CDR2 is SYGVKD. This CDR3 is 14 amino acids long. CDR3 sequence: CAISDPKGTDTQYF. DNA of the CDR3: TGTGCCATCAGTGACCCTAAAGGCACAGATACGCAGTATTTT.

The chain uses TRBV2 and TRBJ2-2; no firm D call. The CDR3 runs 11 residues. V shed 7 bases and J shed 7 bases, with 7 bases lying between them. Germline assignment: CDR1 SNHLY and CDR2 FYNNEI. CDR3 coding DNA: TGTGCCAGCAAGGCAGTCGGGGAGCTGTTTTTT. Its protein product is CASKAVGELFF.

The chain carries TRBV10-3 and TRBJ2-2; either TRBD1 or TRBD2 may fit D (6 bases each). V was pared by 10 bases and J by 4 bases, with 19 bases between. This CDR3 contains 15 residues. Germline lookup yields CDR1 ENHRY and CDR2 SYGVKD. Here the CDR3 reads CANRAGTGSTGELFF. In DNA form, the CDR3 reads TGTGCCAACAGGGCCGGGACTGGCTCCACCGGGGAGCTGTTTTTT.

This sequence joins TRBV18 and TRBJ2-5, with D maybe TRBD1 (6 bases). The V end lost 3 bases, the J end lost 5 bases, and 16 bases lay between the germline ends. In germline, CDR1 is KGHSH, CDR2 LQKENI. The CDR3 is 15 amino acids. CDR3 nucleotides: TGTGCCAGCTCACCTCCTGGGGCAGGGGCTGAGACCCAGTACTTC. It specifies CASSPPGAGAETQYF.

CDR3 in DNA: TGTGCCAGCAGCCAAGACCGGGAAGAGACCCAGTACTTC. It yields the protein CASSQDREETQYF. The chain couples TRBV6-6 to TRBJ2-5; no definite D call. Germline V lookup: CDR1 MNHNY, CDR2 SVGAGI (reference sequence). This CDR3 comprises 13 residues. V was cut by 6 bases and J by 3 bases, with 11 bases left in between.

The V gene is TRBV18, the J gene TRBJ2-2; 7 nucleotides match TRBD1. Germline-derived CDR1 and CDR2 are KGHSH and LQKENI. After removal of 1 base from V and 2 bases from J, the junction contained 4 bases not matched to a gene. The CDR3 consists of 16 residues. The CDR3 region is CASSPLNRGNTGELFF. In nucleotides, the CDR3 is TGTGCCAGCTCACCACTAAACAGGGGCAACACCGGGGAGCTGTTTTTT.

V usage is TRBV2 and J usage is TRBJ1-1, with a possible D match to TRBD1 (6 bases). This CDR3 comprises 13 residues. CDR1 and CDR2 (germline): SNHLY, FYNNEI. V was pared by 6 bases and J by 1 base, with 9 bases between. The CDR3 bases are TGTGCCAGCAGGGACAGCCAGAACACTGAAGCTTTCTTT. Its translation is CASRDSQNTEAFF.

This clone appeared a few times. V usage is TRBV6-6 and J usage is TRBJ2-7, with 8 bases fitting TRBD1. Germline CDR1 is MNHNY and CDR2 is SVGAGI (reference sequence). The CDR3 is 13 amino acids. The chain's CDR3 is CATQGQGAHEQYF. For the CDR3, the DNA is TGTGCGACGCAGGGGCAGGGGGCCCACGAGCAGTACTTC.

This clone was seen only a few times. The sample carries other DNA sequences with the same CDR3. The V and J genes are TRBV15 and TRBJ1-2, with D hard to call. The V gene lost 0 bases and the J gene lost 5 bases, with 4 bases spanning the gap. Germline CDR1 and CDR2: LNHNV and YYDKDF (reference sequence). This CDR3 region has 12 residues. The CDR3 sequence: CATSREGYGYTF. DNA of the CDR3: TGTGCCACCAGCAGAGAGGGTTATGGCTACACCTTC.

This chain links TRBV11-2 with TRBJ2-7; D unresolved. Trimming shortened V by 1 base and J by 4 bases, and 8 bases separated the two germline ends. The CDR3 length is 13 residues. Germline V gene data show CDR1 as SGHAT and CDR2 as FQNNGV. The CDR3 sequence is CASSLGHLYEQYF. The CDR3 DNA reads TGTGCCAGCAGCTTAGGACATCTTTACGAGCAGTACTTC.

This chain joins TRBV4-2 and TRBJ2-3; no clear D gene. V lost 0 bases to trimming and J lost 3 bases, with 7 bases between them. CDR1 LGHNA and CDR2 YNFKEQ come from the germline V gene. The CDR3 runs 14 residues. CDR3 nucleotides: TGTGCCAGCAGCCAAGATACGGCGACAGATACGCAGTATTTT. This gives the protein CASSQDTATDTQYF.

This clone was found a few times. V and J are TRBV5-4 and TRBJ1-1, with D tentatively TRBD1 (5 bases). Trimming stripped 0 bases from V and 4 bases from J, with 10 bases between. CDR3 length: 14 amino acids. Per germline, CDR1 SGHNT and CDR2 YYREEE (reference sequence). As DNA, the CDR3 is TGTGCCAGCAGCTTGGCCCGAGACAGCACTGAAGCTTTCTTT. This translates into CASSLARDSTEAFF. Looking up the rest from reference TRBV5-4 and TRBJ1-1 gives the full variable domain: ETGVTQSPTHLIKTRGQQVTLRCSSQSGHNTVSWYQQALGQGPQFIFQYYREEENGRGNFPPRFSGLQFPNYSSELNVNALELDDSALYLCASSLARDSTEAFFGQGTRLTVV.

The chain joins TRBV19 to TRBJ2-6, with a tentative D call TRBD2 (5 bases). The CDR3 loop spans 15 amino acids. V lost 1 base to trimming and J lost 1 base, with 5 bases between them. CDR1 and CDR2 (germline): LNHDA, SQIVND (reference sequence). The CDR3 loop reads CASSIGGSGANVLTF. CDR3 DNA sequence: TGTGCCAGTAGTATAGGAGGGTCTGGGGCCAACGTCCTGACTTTC.

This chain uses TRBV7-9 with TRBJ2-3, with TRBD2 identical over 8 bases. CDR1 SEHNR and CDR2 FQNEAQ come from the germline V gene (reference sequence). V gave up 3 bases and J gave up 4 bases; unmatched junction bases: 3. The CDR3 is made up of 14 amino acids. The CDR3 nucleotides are TGTGCCAGCAGCTTGACTAGCGAAGCAGATACGCAGTATTTT. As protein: CASSLTSEADTQYF.

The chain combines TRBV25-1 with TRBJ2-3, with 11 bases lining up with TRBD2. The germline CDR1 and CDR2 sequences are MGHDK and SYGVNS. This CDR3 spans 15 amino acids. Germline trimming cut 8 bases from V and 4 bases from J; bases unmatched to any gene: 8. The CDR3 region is CASEPSGRPSDTQYF. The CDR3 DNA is TGTGCCAGCGAGCCTAGCGGGAGGCCCTCAGATACGCAGTATTTT.